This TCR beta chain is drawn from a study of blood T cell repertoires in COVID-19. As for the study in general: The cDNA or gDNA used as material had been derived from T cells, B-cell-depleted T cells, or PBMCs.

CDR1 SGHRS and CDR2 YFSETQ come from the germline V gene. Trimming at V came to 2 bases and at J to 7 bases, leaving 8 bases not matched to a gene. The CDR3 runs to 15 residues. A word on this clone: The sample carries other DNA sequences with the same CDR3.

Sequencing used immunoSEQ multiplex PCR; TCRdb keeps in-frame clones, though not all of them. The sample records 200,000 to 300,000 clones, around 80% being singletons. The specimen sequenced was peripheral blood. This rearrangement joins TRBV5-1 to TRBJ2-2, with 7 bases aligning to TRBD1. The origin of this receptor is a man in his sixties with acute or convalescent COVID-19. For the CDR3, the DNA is TGCGCCAGCAGCTTTCAACAGGGGTGGGGCGGGGAGCTGTTTTTT. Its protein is CASSFQQGWGGELFF.